The next 9 T cell receptor beta chains were all read from a single sample in a study of T cells after posttransplantation cyclophosphamide. Clones were sequenced by immunoSEQ multiplex PCR, and TCRdb holds only the in-frame ones, with some missing. The sample presents tens of thousands of clones, none singletons. Busulfan-fludarabine conditioning, marrow transplant, and cyclophosphamide on days +3 and +4 were administered. The material was PBMCs, obtained after allogeneic stem cell transplant with posttransplant cyclophosphamide. The receptors here all came from a male patient in his late teens or twenties who received an allogeneic stem cell transplant from a related donor, was CMV-positive, and had no GVHD. A subset of T cells may come from the graft donor.

V usage is TRBV14 and J usage is TRBJ2-5; D is uncertain. Judging by the DNA end, TRBJ2-7 fits better; the J call may be wrong. The CDR3 spans 14 residues. Looked up from germline, CDR1 is SGHDN and CDR2 is FVKESK. The CDR3 loop is CASSQDLSSYEQYF. DNA of the CDR3: TGTGCCAGCAGCCAAGATTTGAGCTCCTACGAGCAGTACTTC.

This clone appeared many times. The gene calls are TRBV4-2 and TRBJ2-7; tentatively, D is TRBD2 (5 bases). The CDR3 contains 13 residues. Trimming shortened V by 3 bases and J by 1 base, and 7 bases separated the two germline ends. CDR1 LGHNA and CDR2 YNFKEQ come from the germline V gene. The CDR3 loop reads CASSQDWSYEQYF. CDR3 nucleotide sequence: TGTGCCAGCAGCCAGGACTGGTCCTACGAGCAGTACTTC.

This clone was found many times. The chain employs TRBV4-2 and TRBJ2-7; perhaps TRBD2 as D (5 bases). Trimming shortened V by 4 bases and J by 0 bases, and 16 bases separated the two germline ends. Looked up from germline, CDR1 is LGHNA and CDR2 is YNFKEQ. The CDR3 is made up of 16 amino acids. CDR3 loop: CASSPTRLAASYEQYF. The CDR3 DNA is TGTGCCAGCAGCCCGACACGGCTAGCCGCCTCCTACGAGCAGTACTTC.

In its sample, this clone was seen many times. The J gene is TRBJ2-5, the V gene TRBV19; 9 nucleotides align to TRBD1. The CDR3 totals 15 residues. V was pared by 1 base and J by 2 bases, with 2 bases of the junction left unmatched. Germline CDR1 reads LNHDA; CDR2 reads SQIVND (reference sequence). This CDR3 is CASSIVGQGQETQYF. The DNA for the CDR3 is TGTGCCAGTAGTATAGTCGGACAGGGGCAAGAGACCCAGTACTTC.

This clone was seen at least ten times. The chain is built from TRBV7-6 and TRBJ2-7, with D possibly matching TRBD1 (5 bases). Trimming cost V 3 bases and J 4 bases, with 22 bases left between them. The CDR3 is 17 amino acids. Germline V gene lookup returns CDR1 SGHVS and CDR2 FNYEAQ. The CDR3 region is CASSLGNPKGKGYEQYF. The CDR3, as DNA: TGTGCCAGCAGCTTGGGAAACCCGAAGGGGAAGGGATACGAGCAGTACTTC. Full variable domain (remainder filled in from reference TRBV7-6 and TRBJ2-7): GAGVSQSPRYKVTKRGQDVALRCDPISGHVSLYWYRQALGQGPEFLTYFNYEAQQDKSGLPNDRFSAERPEGSISTLTIQRTEQRDSAMYRCASSLGNPKGKGYEQYFGPGTRLTVT.

This clone was picked up a small number of times. This chain joins TRBV28 and TRBJ2-1; 7 bases map to TRBD1. This CDR3 has 19 amino acids. With 6 bases clipped from V and 8 bases from J, the junction kept 25 bases outside the gene matches. The germline gives CDR1 MDHEN, CDR2 SYDVKM. Written as DNA, the CDR3 is TGTGCCAGCAGCCCGCCAACATACAGGGGTTTCGTCCCTAAGGATGAGCAGTTCTTC. This sequence encodes CASSPPTYRGFVPKDEQFF.

The sample holds many counts of this clone. This chain joins TRBV30 and TRBJ1-1, with 9 bases matching TRBD1. Trimming at V came to 5 bases and at J to 6 bases, leaving 7 bases not matched to a gene. Germline CDR1 is GTSNPN and CDR2 is SVGIG (reference sequence). The CDR3 loop spans 13 amino acids. This CDR3 is CAWDRGRLAEAFF. The CDR3 nucleotides read TGTGCCTGGGACAGGGGGAGGTTGGCTGAAGCTTTCTTT. The whole variable domain, filled in from reference TRBV30 and TRBJ1-1, reads SQTIHQWPATLVQPVGSPLSLECTVEGTSNPNLYWYRQAAGRGLQLLFYSVGIGQISSEVPQNLSASRPQDRQFILSSKKLLLSDSGFYLCAWDRGRLAEAFFGQGTRLTVV.

This clone was counted at least ten times. This sequence joins TRBV28 and TRBJ1-2; TRBD1 aligns across 8 bases. Losses at the gene ends were 2 bases for V and 8 bases for J; bases not matched to a gene: 13. CDR3 size: 16 residues. Looked up from germline, CDR1 is MDHEN and CDR2 is SYDVKM. The DNA of the CDR3 is TGTGCCAGCAGTTTACCCTCAGGGGGCGCATTCAGCGGCTACACCTTC. This sequence encodes CASSLPSGGAFSGYTF.

In its sample, this clone was seen many times. The chain has TRBV28 and TRBJ2-7; 7 bases align to TRBD2. V gave up 6 bases and J gave up 2 bases; unmatched junction bases: 7. CDR3 length: 14 amino acids. CDR1 and CDR2 (germline): MDHEN, SYDVKM. The CDR3 loop is CASSLSSGPYEQYF. The DNA of the CDR3 is TGTGCCAGCAGCCTTTCTAGCGGACCCTACGAGCAGTACTTC.